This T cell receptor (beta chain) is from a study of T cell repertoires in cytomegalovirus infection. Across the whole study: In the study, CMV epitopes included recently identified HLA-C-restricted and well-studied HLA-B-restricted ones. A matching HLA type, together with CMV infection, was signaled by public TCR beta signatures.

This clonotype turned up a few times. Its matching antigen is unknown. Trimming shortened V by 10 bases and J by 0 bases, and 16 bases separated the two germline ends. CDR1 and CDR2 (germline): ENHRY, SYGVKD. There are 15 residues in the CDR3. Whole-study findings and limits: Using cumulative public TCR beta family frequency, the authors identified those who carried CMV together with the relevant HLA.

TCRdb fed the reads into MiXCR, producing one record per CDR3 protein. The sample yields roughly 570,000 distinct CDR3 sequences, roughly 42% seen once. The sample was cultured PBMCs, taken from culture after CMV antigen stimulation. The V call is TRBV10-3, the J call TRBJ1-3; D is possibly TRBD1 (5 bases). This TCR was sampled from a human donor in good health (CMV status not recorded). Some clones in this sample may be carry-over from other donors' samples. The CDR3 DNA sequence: TGTGCCACAACAGAGGGGAGCTTCTCTGGAAACACCATATATTTT. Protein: CATTEGSFSGNTIYF.